The rows below give T cell receptor beta chains drawn from one sample of a study of beta chain features in type 1 diabetes. This table comes from immunoSEQ multiplex PCR, and its TCRdb copy is limited to in-frame clones, with some not included. Of about 660,000 clones listed, 11% to 15% were seen once; the top ten hold just under 0.04%. The sample comprised naive CD4+ T cells from blood. The receptors were gathered from a man between 18 and 29 years old with type 1 diabetes. The CDR3 runs from the conserved cysteine through the conserved F or W. A D gene is named only where the DNA matches it firmly. The listing skips clone size in some rows; elsewhere it reads once, few, many or a size class.

TRBJ1-2,TRBD1,TRBV2,-,15,CASSGGQGPAYGYTF
TRBJ2-5,TRBD2,TRBV5-7,once,17,CASRRTSGRAEGETQYF
TRBJ2-3,TRBD2,TRBV30,-,15,CAWSFGPGGRDTQYF
TRBJ2-5,TRBD1,TRBV18,-,17,CASSPRVTGIGQETQYF
TRBJ1-2,-,TRBV28,-,15,CASSQTLPGSYGYTF
TRBJ2-2,TRBD1,TRBV27,few,15,CASSARTGGTGELFF
TRBJ2-3,-,TRBV5-4,-,11,CASSFRNTQYF
TRBJ2-2,-,TRBV14,few,15,CASSQVLGYTGELFF
TRBJ1-5,-,TRBV6-1,-,14,CASFHDAGNQPQHF
TRBJ2-2,-,TRBV2,-,14,CASQGARDTGELFF
TRBJ2-7,-,TRBV7-9,-,9,CASSLAGGF
TRBJ1-2,-,TRBV19,few,11,CASSQTRGYTF
TRBJ2-7,-,TRBV2,-,11,CASSFLYEQYF
TRBJ1-2,TRBD1,TRBV27,few,14,CASSSGTGLRGYTF
TRBJ2-3,-,TRBV6-5,few,15,CASFFGGPVTDTQYF
TRBJ2-7,TRBD2,TRBV9,few,16,CASSVVSGRPTSEQYF
TRBJ2-1,-,TRBV20-1,few,11,CSAREGSEQFF
TRBJ1-5,TRBD1,TRBV6-1,-,15,CASSEARDSNQPQHF
TRBJ2-5,-,TRBV9,-,14,CASSATDLQETQYF
TRBJ2-7,-,TRBV14,few,13,CASAHGASYEQYF
TRBJ2-5,-,TRBV4-2,few,15,CASSQDFGFVETQYF
TRBJ1-1,-,TRBV9,few,14,CASSGQVLNTEAFF
TRBJ2-1,TRBD2,TRBV2,-,15,CASSYRTSNYNEQFF
TRBJ2-5,-,TRBV14,-,14,CASSPLVATETQYF
TRBJ2-2,-,TRBV7-2,-,16,CASNLNSAGNTGELFF
TRBJ2-3,TRBD2,TRBV6-6,-,13,CASRGRGGDTQYF
TRBJ2-1,-,TRBV7-3,-,17,CASRVSSGISSYNEQFF
TRBJ2-5,TRBD2,TRBV2,-,11,CASLLAGGPYF
TRBJ2-5,-,TRBV30,-,13,CAWSVSGPETQYF
TRBJ2-1,-,TRBV9,-,11,CASSVYNEQFF
TRBJ2-1,-,TRBV6-5,-,15,CASSYSGAGANEQFF
TRBJ2-2,-,TRBV11-3,-,16,CASSLLSGKNTGELFF
TRBJ2-1,-,TRBV18,-,15,CASSPPGSTNNEQFF
TRBJ2-7,-,TRBV11-3,few,13,CASSTRTGYEQYF
TRBJ1-1,-,TRBV4-1,-,14,CASSPQGLNTEAFF
TRBJ2-5,-,TRBV21-1,few,11,CATVDGETQYF
TRBJ1-5,-,TRBV7-9,-,15,CASSPLTGGNQPQHF
TRBJ2-1,-,TRBV5-6,-,12,CASSLTGNEQFF
TRBJ1-2,-,TRBV7-3,few,13,CASSSGTDYGYTF
TRBJ2-1,-,TRBV15,few,13,CATSRAGSNEQFF
TRBJ2-1,-,TRBV18,few,15,CASSPGPNSYNEQFF
TRBJ2-2,-,TRBV7-9,few,16,CASPNVGTRSTGELFF